These 32 T cell receptor beta chains were all obtained from the same sample, sequenced in a study of liver allograft versus peripheral blood T cells. Overall study: The authors compared T cell receptor repertoires in transplanted livers with those in the peripheral blood of recipients.

TCRdb re-analysed the reads in MiXCR, keeping a single row per CDR3 protein. The sample has 1,500 to 2,000 distinct CDR3 sequences; over 12% are singletons. The source of these receptors is a human patient who had a liver transplant. Some T cells may have come from the graft donor.

By frequency in the sample, this clonotype is medium-sized. The chain is built from TRBV7-9 and TRBJ2-1; D perhaps matches TRBD1 (6 bases). CDR3 length: 15 residues. V was cut by 1 base and J by 8 bases, with 15 bases left in between. Germline CDR1 is SEHNR and CDR2 is FQNEAQ (reference sequence). In DNA form, the CDR3 reads TGTGCCAGCAGCTTAGGGACAGCCCGAGCCGATGAGCAGTTCTTC. This sequence encodes CASSLGTARADEQFF.

The table lists this clonotype with a few counts. The chain combines TRBV28 with TRBJ2-7; D gene unclear. Germline CDR1 and CDR2: MDHEN and SYDVKM. Trimming shortened V by 3 bases and J by 0 bases, and 12 bases separated the two germline ends. This CDR3 has 15 amino acids. The CDR3 coding sequence is TGTGCCAGCAGTTTTGTGGGGAAGAGCTCCTACGAGCAGTACTTC. It is translated as CASSFVGKSSYEQYF.

This clonotype is categorized as medium-sized (0.01 to 0.1%). The chain is built from TRBV3-1 and TRBJ2-6; tentatively, D is TRBD1 or TRBD2 (5 bases each). Germline V gene data show CDR1 as LGHDT and CDR2 as YNNKEL (reference sequence). The CDR3 is 18 amino acids. V was pared by 6 bases and J by 1 base, with 19 bases between. The CDR3 bases are TGTGCCAGCAGTCGGGGCCTCCTAGATCCTTCTGGGGCCAACGTCCTGACTTTC. Encoded protein: CASSRGLLDPSGANVLTF. The full variable domain, its missing parts supplied by reference TRBV3-1 and TRBJ2-6, is DTAVSQTPKYLVTQMGNDKSIKCEQNLGHDTMYWYKQDSKKFLKIMFSYNNKELIINETVPNRFSPKSPDKAHLNLHINSLELGDSAVYFCASSRGLLDPSGANVLTFGAGSRLTVL.

The CDR3 DNA reads TGTGCCTGGATCGAGGACAGGGTTGGTCCAGATACGCAGTATTTT. It is translated as CAWIEDRVGPDTQYF. The chain employs TRBV30 and TRBJ2-3, with TRBD1 identical over 8 bases. J lost 4 bases, V lost 4 bases, and 10 bases had no gene match. This CDR3 contains 15 residues. Germline V gene sequence: CDR1 GTSNPN, CDR2 SVGIG (reference sequence).

This chain links TRBV2 with TRBJ1-3, with 7 bases matching TRBD1. The V segment lost 8 bases and the J segment 0 bases; nucleotides outside the gene matches: 4. The length of the CDR3 is 14 residues. Germline CDR1 is SNHLY and CDR2 is FYNNEI. The CDR3 loop reads CASSGTDSGNTIYF. The DNA of the CDR3 is TGTGCCAGCTCCGGGACAGACTCTGGAAACACCATATATTTT.

By share, this clonotype counts as medium-sized. This rearrangement joins TRBV28 to TRBJ1-1, with TRBD1 matching over 9 bases. Per the germline V gene, CDR1 is MDHEN and CDR2 is SYDVKM. The CDR3 length is 15 residues. The ends lost 5 bases at V and 2 bases at J; junction bases unmatched: 6. The CDR3 region is CASSGWDRENTEAFF. CDR3 nucleotide sequence: TGTGCCAGCAGTGGATGGGACAGGGAAAACACTGAAGCTTTCTTT.

This sequence joins TRBV20-1 and TRBJ2-7; perhaps D is TRBD1 or TRBD2 (6 bases each). Looked up from germline, CDR1 is DFQATT and CDR2 is SNEGSKA (reference sequence). V was pared by 3 bases and J by 3 bases, with 18 bases between. The CDR3 consists of 15 residues. CDR3 protein: CSARTGGQFNYEQYF. CDR3 nucleotides: TGCAGTGCTAGGACCGGGGGACAATTCAACTACGAGCAGTACTTC.

The rearrangement links TRBV9 to TRBJ2-2, with a weak D call TRBD1 (5 bases). The length of the CDR3 is 13 residues. Germline CDR1 is SGDLS and CDR2 is YYNGEE. Trimming left V 3 bases short and J 5 bases short, with 8 bases between. CDR3 loop: CASSGRQTGELFF. CDR3 sequence (DNA): TGTGCCAGCAGCGGCCGACAGACCGGGGAGCTGTTTTTT.

This clonotype is labeled medium-sized. V is TRBV20-1 and J is TRBJ2-7; the match to TRBD2 covers 12 bases. This CDR3 has 15 residues. Germline CDR1 DFQATT, CDR2 SNEGSKA (reference sequence). After removal of 2 bases from V and 0 bases from J, the junction contained 2 bases not matched to a gene. In DNA, the CDR3 is TGCAGTGCTAGACAGACTAGCGGGGGCTCCTACGAGCAGTACTTC. This translates into CSARQTSGGSYEQYF.

Judged by abundance, this clonotype is medium-sized. The chain has TRBV20-1 and TRBJ1-3, with a possible D match to TRBD1 (6 bases). The germline V gene has CDR1 DFQATT and CDR2 SNEGSKA (reference sequence). V was pared by 5 bases and J by 0 bases, with 8 bases between. CDR3 length: 13 amino acids. CDR3 sequence: CSAGGASGNTIYF. CDR3 nucleotides: TGCAGTGCTGGGGGGGCCTCTGGAAACACCATATATTTT.

This clonotype is labeled as medium-sized (0.01 to 0.1%). The chain couples TRBV7-9 to TRBJ1-5; D is perhaps TRBD1 (6 bases). From germline, CDR1 is SEHNR and CDR2 FQNEAQ (reference sequence). The V end was cut by 1 base, the J end by 4 bases, with 17 bases between. This CDR3 has 17 amino acids. The CDR3 protein is CASSLVVSGDRNQPQHF. The CDR3 DNA reads TGTGCCAGCAGCTTAGTGGTCTCAGGGGATAGAAATCAGCCCCAGCATTTT.

In this sample, this clonotype is large (0.1 to 1%). V usage is TRBV6-1 and J usage is TRBJ1-5; D is undetermined. The CDR3 extends over 13 amino acids. CDR1 and CDR2 from the germline V gene are MNHNS and SASEGT. Trimming cost V 5 bases and J 6 bases, with 11 bases left between them. The DNA for the CDR3 is TGTGCCAGCAGTACAACAGCGCTTCAGCCCCAGCATTTT. Translated, it gives CASSTTALQPQHF.

This clonotype is labeled as medium-sized (0.01 to 0.1%). The chain uses TRBV7-9 and TRBJ1-2, with D possibly being TRBD1 (6 bases). Per germline, CDR1 SEHNR and CDR2 FQNEAQ (reference sequence). This CDR3 has 14 amino acids. V was shortened by 3 bases and J by 7 bases, with 15 bases between the two germline ends. The CDR3 DNA reads as TGTGCCAGCAGCTTGGCAGCTACAGGGCCTGGCTACACCTTC. It yields the protein CASSLAATGPGYTF.

This clonotype is medium-sized in the sample. The chain links TRBV20-1 to TRBJ2-1; 7 bases are shared with TRBD2. The CDR3 is 16 amino acids. V lost 5 bases to trimming and J lost 3 bases; unmatched junction nucleotides: 13. CDR1 is DFQATT and CDR2 is SNEGSKA in the germline V gene (reference sequence). For the CDR3, the DNA is TGCAGTGCTCCCTCTCACGGGGGGATCTACTACAATGAGCAGTTCTTC. This encodes CSAPSHGGIYYNEQFF.

The chain couples TRBV7-2 to TRBJ1-4; D call uncertain. The germline CDR1 and CDR2 sequences are SGHTA and FQGNSA. V dropped 1 base and J dropped 8 bases, with 8 bases sitting between them. The CDR3 is made up of 13 amino acids. This CDR3 is CASSLVFREKLFF. The DNA of the CDR3 is TGTGCCAGCAGCTTAGTATTCCGCGAAAAACTGTTTTTT.

By frequency in the sample, this clonotype is large (0.1 to 1%). The J gene is TRBJ1-6, the V gene TRBV10-3, with 7 bases lining up with TRBD1. This CDR3 comprises 13 residues. V gave up 7 bases and J gave up 6 bases; unmatched junction bases: 3. Germline CDR1 reads ENHRY; CDR2 reads SYGVKD. CDR3 protein: CAITGDSNSPLHF. CDR3 nucleotide sequence: TGTGCCATCACCGGGGACAGTAATTCACCCCTCCACTTT.

This clonotype is termed large (0.1 to 1%). This chain connects TRBV16 to TRBJ1-5; a possible D gene is TRBD1 (5 bases). Germline lookup yields CDR1 KGHSY and CDR2 FQNENV. V was pared by 5 bases and J by 0 bases, with 8 bases between. This CDR3 spans 14 amino acids. DNA for the CDR3: TGTGCCAGCAGCTGGGGGTCTAGCAATCAGCCCCAGCATTTT. Translated, it gives CASSWGSSNQPQHF. Combining the CDR3 with reference TRBV16 and TRBJ1-5 gives the whole variable domain GEEVAQTPKHLVRGEGQKAKLYCAPIKGHSYVFWYQQVLKNEFKFLISFQNENVFDETGMPKERFSAKCLPNSPCSLEIQATKLEDSAVYFCASSWGSSNQPQHFGDGTRLSIL.

Sample share makes this clonotype large. V gene TRBV27 combines with J gene TRBJ1-5, with D possibly TRBD1 on 6 matching bases. CDR1 and CDR2 from the germline V gene are MNHEY and SMNVEV (reference sequence). Trimming removed 3 bases at V and 2 bases at J, with 11 bases between. The CDR3 length is 15 residues. The CDR3 reads CASSFGGSGNQPQHF. The CDR3 bases are TGTGCCAGCAGTTTCGGGGGCTCGGGCAATCAGCCCCAGCATTTT.

This chain links TRBV11-1 with TRBJ1-2, with TRBD1 matching 8 bases. The V segment lost 0 bases and the J segment 4 bases; nucleotides outside the gene matches: 7. Germline assignment: CDR1 SGHAT and CDR2 FQDESV (reference sequence). The CDR3 runs to 16 residues. The CDR3 bases are TGTGCCAGCAGCTTAGCGGGCAGGGGGCGCGTCTATGGCTACACCTTC. This sequence encodes CASSLAGRGRVYGYTF.

This clonotype is judged medium-sized. The gene calls are TRBV28 and TRBJ1-1; unclear D gene. CDR1 is MDHEN and CDR2 is SYDVKM in the germline V gene. Trimming shortened V by 3 bases and J by 7 bases, and 9 bases separated the two germline ends. This CDR3 is built from 12 residues. The CDR3 DNA follows: TGTGCCAGCAGTTTGATCCCTTATGAAGCTTTCTTT. It translates to CASSLIPYEAFF.

By its share, this clonotype is medium-sized (0.01 to 0.1%). This sequence joins TRBV20-1 and TRBJ1-1; D ambiguous. This CDR3 has 13 residues. CDR1 is DFQATT, CDR2 SNEGSKA, per germline (reference sequence). The V and J ends lost 6 bases and 1 base respectively, with 12 bases between them. DNA of the CDR3: TGCAGTGCCAGCCGTGGCGGGAACACTGAAGCTTTCTTT. Translating it yields CSASRGGNTEAFF.

This clonotype is labeled as large. The V call is TRBV18, the J call TRBJ1-5; D unresolved. Germline V gene data show CDR1 as KGHSH and CDR2 as LQKENI. V dropped 2 bases and J dropped 6 bases, with 11 bases sitting between them. The CDR3 covers 14 residues. CDR3 sequence: CASSPYSTGQPQHF. The CDR3 region has the DNA TGTGCCAGCTCACCATATTCGACGGGTCAGCCCCAGCATTTT.

The V gene is TRBV20-1, the J gene TRBJ1-1; TRBD1 might be the D (6 bases). Germline V lookup: CDR1 DFQATT, CDR2 SNEGSKA (reference sequence). The length of the CDR3 is 13 residues. Between the trimmed V and J ends, which lost 6 bases and 1 base, there was a span of 12 bases. The CDR3 loop is CSAEGGGNTEAFF. The CDR3 DNA sequence: TGCAGTGCGGAGGGGGGGGGGAACACTGAAGCTTTCTTT.

This clonotype was observed a few times. This rearrangement joins TRBV11-2 to TRBJ2-2; D remains unclear. The V gene lost 3 bases and the J gene lost 3 bases, with 5 bases spanning the gap. This CDR3 has 13 residues. The germline V gene encodes CDR1 SGHAT and CDR2 FQNNGV. The CDR3 region has the DNA TGTGCCAGCAGCTTTCCCTACACCGGGGAGCTGTTTTTT. Translation gives CASSFPYTGELFF.

Relative to its sample, this clonotype is large. This sequence joins TRBV10-3 and TRBJ1-3; D ambiguous. V was pared by 2 bases and J by 0 bases, with 5 bases between. The CDR3 is 14 amino acids. Per the germline V gene, CDR1 is ENHRY and CDR2 is SYGVKD. CDR3 protein: CAISEAYSGNTIYF. The CDR3 bases are TGTGCCATCAGTGAGGCTTACTCTGGAAACACCATATATTTT.

CDR3 sequence: CASSYVREGVAGVYEQYF. DNA for the CDR3: TGTGCCAGCAGCTACGTGCGGGAGGGAGTAGCGGGAGTCTACGAGCAGTACTTC. The chain links TRBV5-4 to TRBJ2-7; 9 nucleotides line up with TRBD2. Trimming took 3 bases from V and 3 from J; bases not matched to a gene: 16. CDR3 length: 18 residues. The germline CDR1 and CDR2 sequences are SGHNT and YYREEE (reference sequence).

This clonotype was seen a single time. The chain is built from TRBV20-1 and TRBJ2-3, with D possibly being TRBD2 (6 bases). Germline V gene data show CDR1 as DFQATT and CDR2 as SNEGSKA (reference sequence). The CDR3 is 14 amino acids. V was cut by 1 base and J by 6 bases, with 14 bases left in between. CDR3 coding DNA: TGCAGTGCTAGAGTCGGCGGGGCAGCGGATACGCAGTATTTT. It codes for CSARVGGAADTQYF.

In its sample, this clonotype is medium-sized. An end of the junction does not agree with germline; a read error may underlie this. V and J are TRBV20-1 and TRBJ2-3; D is uncertain. Germline CDR1 DFQATT, CDR2 SNEGSKA (reference sequence). This CDR3 is built from 12 residues. The DNA for the CDR3 is TGCAGTGCTAGAGTCCCCTCTTACCCCCCTTTTTTT. It codes for CSARVPSYPPFF.

Sample share makes this clonotype large. The rearrangement uses TRBV18 and TRBJ2-1; 7 bases agree with TRBD2. CDR3 length equals 15 residues. V trimming: 3 bases; J trimming: 3 bases; junction bases outside the gene matches: 5. From germline, CDR1 is KGHSH and CDR2 LQKENI. In DNA, the CDR3 is TGTGCCAGCTCACCCTCTAGCGGTGACTACAATGAGCAGTTCTTC. Translating gives CASSPSSGDYNEQFF.

This clonotype rates as medium-sized (0.01 to 0.1%). The chain uses TRBV19 and TRBJ2-7; a weak D match, TRBD1 (8 bases). Per the germline V gene, CDR1 is LNHDA and CDR2 is SQIVND (reference sequence). V shed 4 bases and J shed 9 bases, with 16 bases lying between them. The CDR3 covers 13 residues. Written as DNA, the CDR3 is TGTGCCAGTAGTAGCGGACAGGGACTATGGCAGTACTTC. Translated, it gives CASSSGQGLWQYF.

By sample fraction, this clonotype is medium-sized. This rearrangement joins TRBV5-4 to TRBJ2-3, with TRBD1 matching 7 bases. This CDR3 has 15 amino acids. Germline assignment: CDR1 SGHNT and CDR2 YYREEE (reference sequence). With V trimmed by 0 bases and J by 5 bases, 6 bases remained unmatched. CDR3 loop: CASSLDKGAGDTQYF. The CDR3 nucleotides are TGTGCCAGCAGCTTGGATAAGGGGGCAGGAGATACGCAGTATTTT.

This clonotype is medium-sized. The rearrangement links TRBV20-1 to TRBJ1-4; 8 bases are shared with TRBD1. Losses at the gene ends were 1 base for V and 8 bases for J; bases not matched to a gene: 3. Germline V gene data show CDR1 as DFQATT and CDR2 as SNEGSKA (reference sequence). CDR3 length equals 13 residues. CDR3 coding DNA: TGCAGTGCTAGAGGGCCAGGGGGCGAAAAACTGTTTTTT. As protein: CSARGPGGEKLFF.